The rows below give T cell receptor beta chains drawn from one sample of a study of blood T cells in healthy people across ages. TCRdb reanalysed the 5' RACE reads using MiXCR and keeps one entry per CDR3 protein. This sample yields some 1.5 million distinct CDR3 sequences, of which over 25% are seen a single time; less than 9.5% belongs to the top ten. What was sequenced was blood. The receptors were sampled from a woman aged 25-40 years in good health. Both conserved end residues are part of each CDR3. A D gene is named only where the DNA matches it firmly. Clone size appears in some rows only: once, few, many, or a class for an expanded clone.

d_call: -; v_call: TRBV25-1; j_call: TRBJ1-3; clone_size: few; cdr3_aa: CASSGGNTIYF; cdr3_nt: TGTGCCAGCAGTGGTGGAAACACCATATATTTT
d_call: -; v_call: TRBV20-1; j_call: TRBJ2-5; clone_size: -; cdr3_aa: CSARDQVKETQYF; cdr3_nt: TGCAGTGCTAGAGATCAAGTTAAAGAGACCCAGTACTTC
d_call: TRBD2; v_call: TRBV20-1; j_call: TRBJ2-5; clone_size: many; cdr3_aa: CSGLAGPYQETQYF; cdr3_nt: TGCAGTGGGCTAGCGGGCCCCTACCAAGAGACCCAGTACTTC
d_call: -; v_call: TRBV29-1; j_call: TRBJ1-5; clone_size: -; cdr3_aa: CSVGQDRDQPQHF; cdr3_nt: TGCAGCGTTGGGCAGGACAGAGATCAGCCCCAGCATTTT
d_call: TRBD2; v_call: TRBV4-2; j_call: TRBJ2-7; clone_size: -; cdr3_aa: CASSQDSGGPLLYEQYF; cdr3_nt: TGTGCCAGCAGCCAAGATAGCGGGGGGCCCCTTCTCTACGAGCAGTACTTC
d_call: TRBD1; v_call: TRBV6-1; j_call: TRBJ2-1; clone_size: few; cdr3_aa: CASSPRRGQGTSCNEQFF; cdr3_nt: TGTGCCAGCAGTCCCCGCCGAGGACAGGGGACCTCCTGCAATGAGCAGTTCTTC
d_call: -; v_call: TRBV18; j_call: TRBJ1-6; clone_size: -; cdr3_aa: CASQGDTRSPLHF; cdr3_nt: TGTGCCAGCCAAGGAGATACCCGGTCACCCCTCCACTTT
d_call: TRBD1; v_call: TRBV29-1; j_call: TRBJ2-5; clone_size: many; cdr3_aa: CSVDPVRGMAGEFADQYF; cdr3_nt: TGCAGCGTGGATCCCGTCAGGGGGATGGCGGGCGAATTTGCGGACCAGTACTTC
d_call: -; v_call: TRBV7-2; j_call: TRBJ1-4; clone_size: few; cdr3_aa: CASSQGRSGYEKLFF; cdr3_nt: TGTGCCAGCAGCCAGGGTCGCAGTGGCTATGAAAAACTGTTTTTT
d_call: -; v_call: TRBV7-9; j_call: TRBJ1-5; clone_size: -; cdr3_aa: CASSRDKIQPQHF; cdr3_nt: TGTGCCAGCAGCAGGGACAAGATTCAGCCCCAGCATTTT
d_call: -; v_call: TRBV20-1; j_call: TRBJ2-7; clone_size: -; cdr3_aa: CSARTGRTPYEQYF; cdr3_nt: TGCAGTGCTAGGACGGGGCGGACGCCCTACGAGCAGTACTTC
d_call: -; v_call: TRBV7-3; j_call: TRBJ2-7; clone_size: many; cdr3_aa: CASSPTPTDSYEQYF; cdr3_nt: TGTGCCAGCAGCCCGACCCCGACAGATTCCTACGAGCAGTACTTC
d_call: -; v_call: TRBV4-1; j_call: TRBJ1-2; clone_size: -; cdr3_aa: CASSQIGQGEGYTF; cdr3_nt: TGCGCCAGCAGCCAAATTGGGCAGGGCGAAGGCTACACCTTC
d_call: TRBD2; v_call: TRBV7-6; j_call: TRBJ2-4; clone_size: many; cdr3_aa: CASSVAPGLANIQYF; cdr3_nt: TGTGCCAGCAGCGTAGCTCCGGGACTAGCGAACATTCAGTACTTC
d_call: -; v_call: TRBV7-2; j_call: TRBJ2-1; clone_size: few; cdr3_aa: CASSLILFNEQFF; cdr3_nt: TGTGCCAGCAGCTTAATACTGTTCAATGAGCAGTTCTTC
d_call: TRBD2; v_call: TRBV4-1; j_call: TRBJ2-7; clone_size: many; cdr3_aa: CASSQRSGGPLEQYF; cdr3_nt: TGCGCCAGCAGCCAACGGTCGGGGGGGCCGCTCGAGCAGTACTTC
d_call: -; v_call: TRBV2; j_call: TRBJ2-5; clone_size: many; cdr3_aa: CASSEALQGGETQYF; cdr3_nt: TGTGCCAGCAGTGAAGCACTACAGGGTGGAGAGACCCAGTACTTC
d_call: -; v_call: TRBV6-6; j_call: TRBJ2-2; clone_size: -; cdr3_aa: CASSWDMRNTGELFF; cdr3_nt: TGTGCCAGCAGTTGGGACATGCGGAACACCGGGGAGCTGTTTTTT
d_call: -; v_call: TRBV28; j_call: TRBJ1-4; clone_size: -; cdr3_aa: CASSSGGLEGEKLFF; cdr3_nt: TGTGCCAGCAGTTCCGGGGGCCTAGAGGGGGAAAAACTGTTTTTT
d_call: -; v_call: TRBV24-1; j_call: TRBJ2-4; clone_size: -; cdr3_aa: CATIRYPTHEQYF; cdr3_nt: TGTGCCACCATAAGATACCCGACACATGAGCAGTACTTC